Included here is one T cell receptor (beta chain) sequence, with context. Via MiXCR, TCRdb re-called the 5' RACE reads, giving one row per CDR3 protein. The table shows 400,000 or so distinct CDR3 sequences, with around a fifth occurring only once. The data were obtained in a study of T-cell memory formation after mild COVID-19. Study overall: TCR clusters largely stayed donor specific.

In germline, CDR1 is SGHRS, CDR2 YFSETQ. V shed 1 base and J shed 13 bases, with 15 bases lying between them. The CDR3 has 13 residues. The sequence was collected from an adult woman who had mild COVID-19 (a few samples of this study predate the infection). Cell type and time point are not known. Material for sequencing was PBMCs or a T cell subset sorted from them (not recorded which). The chain carries TRBV5-1 and TRBJ2-1; the D gene is possibly TRBD2 (5 bases). The CDR3 nucleotides are TGCGCCAGCAGCTTGAAAATTGAGGGCAGCCAGTTCTTC. This translates into CASSLKIEGSQFF.